The clone carrying this T cell receptor beta chain was seen once. These data are taken from a study of blood T cell repertoires in COVID-19. Overall study: Collection of acute and convalescent COVID-19 samples took place in the United States, Italy and Spain. Sample material is recorded as cDNA or gDNA derived from T cells, B-cell-depleted T cells, or PBMCs.

As processed by the authors: Cell counts per sample came from amplifying reference gene primers. Only in-frame clones appear in the TCRdb table, and some are missing; sequencing was by immunoSEQ multiplex PCR. For V, J and clone size, that table is used; D and trimming come from the DNA. Of around 180,000 clones in the sample, roughly 70% were seen once. The source material was peripheral blood. The receptor's source is a woman older than 75 with acute or convalescent COVID-19.

The CDR3 coding sequence is TGTGCCAGCAGCGGACTAGCGGGGTACAATGAGCAGTTCTTC. This sequence encodes CASSGLAGYNEQFF. J is TRBJ2-1 and V is TRBV11-2; 12 nucleotides align to TRBD2. CDR1 is SGHAT and CDR2 is FQNNGV in the germline V gene. The ends lost 5 bases at V and 4 bases at J; junction bases unmatched: 0. This CDR3 comprises 14 residues.